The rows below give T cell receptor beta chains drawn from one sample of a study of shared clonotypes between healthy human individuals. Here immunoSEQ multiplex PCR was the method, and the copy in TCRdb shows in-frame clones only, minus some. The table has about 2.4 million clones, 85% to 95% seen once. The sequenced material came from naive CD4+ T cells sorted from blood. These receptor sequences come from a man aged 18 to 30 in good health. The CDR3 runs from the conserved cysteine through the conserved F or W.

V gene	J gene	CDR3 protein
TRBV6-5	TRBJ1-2	CASSYPGQWGYTF
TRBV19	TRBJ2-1	CASSARGKRNEQFF
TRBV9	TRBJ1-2	CASSSRGSYGYTF
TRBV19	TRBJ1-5	CASSIPGTLNQPQHF
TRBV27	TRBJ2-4	CASMTSGRGAKNIQYF
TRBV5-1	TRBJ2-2	CASSLVQGLTGELFF
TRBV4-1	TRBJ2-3	CASSRTSGSTDTQYF
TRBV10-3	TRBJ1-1	CATMGGLSEAFF
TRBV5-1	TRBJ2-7	CASSLGGANGEQYF
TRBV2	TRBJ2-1	CASRGGQVPNEQFF
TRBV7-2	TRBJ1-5	CASSLQGNQPQHF
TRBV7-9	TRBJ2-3	CASSLVRPGDTDTQYF
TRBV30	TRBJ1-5	CACQTSRGGNQPQHF
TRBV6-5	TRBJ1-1	CASSYSGQGGTEAFF
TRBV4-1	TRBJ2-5	CASSQSGSFRGQETQYF
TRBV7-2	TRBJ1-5	CASSSDALDQPQHF
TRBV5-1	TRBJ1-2	CASSSSTGNYGYTF
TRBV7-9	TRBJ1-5	CASSLGDNRGWIVPQHF
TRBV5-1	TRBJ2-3	CASSAQGIGTDTQYF
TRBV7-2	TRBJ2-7	CASSSRDSQVYEQYF
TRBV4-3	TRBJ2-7	CASSQDGTTDYEQYF
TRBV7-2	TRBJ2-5	CASSPREYQETQYF
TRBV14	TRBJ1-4	CASSQMQGVKGEKLFF
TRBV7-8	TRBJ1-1	CASSLVPGLNTEAFF
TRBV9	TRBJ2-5	CASSVETGGVTQYF
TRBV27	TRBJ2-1	CASSRDRAAYNEQFF
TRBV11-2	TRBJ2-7	CASRLTSGNPYEQYF
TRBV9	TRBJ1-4	CASSPPYMTGVGEKLFF
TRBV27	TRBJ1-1	CASSPRHRGEAFF
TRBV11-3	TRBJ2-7	CASSPETSSYEQYF
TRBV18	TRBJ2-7	CASSPKSGGDLVEQYF
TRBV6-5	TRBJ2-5	CASQGLAGAETQYF
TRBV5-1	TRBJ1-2	CASSLTVTGNYGYTF
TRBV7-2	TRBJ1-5	CASSPQGEGNQPQHF
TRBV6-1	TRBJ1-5	CASSAYRELSSNQPQHF